The 8 T cell receptor beta chains below were found in one sample sequenced in a study of T cell responses to AZD1222 COVID-19 vaccine. This table comes from immunoSEQ multiplex PCR, and its TCRdb copy is limited to in-frame clones, with some not included. The top ten hold around 5% of the sample, which has 130,000 or so clones, approximately 86% seen once. Sequenced here: peripheral blood, sampled 28 days after the second AZD1222 dose. Source of these receptors: an adult who received the AZD1222 COVID-19 vaccine.

In its sample, this clone was seen a few times. The chain couples TRBV7-9 to TRBJ2-3, with 11 positions matching TRBD2. There are 15 residues in the CDR3. Germline assignment: CDR1 SEHNR and CDR2 FQNEAQ (reference sequence). V dropped 1 base and J dropped 5; count of bases not matched to a gene: 2. CDR3 sequence reads: CASSLVTSGGDTQYF. The CDR3 region has the DNA TGTGCCAGCAGCTTAGTTACTAGCGGGGGAGATACGCAGTATTTT.

The chain recombines TRBV10-3 with TRBJ1-5; no definite D call. The germline V gene encodes CDR1 ENHRY and CDR2 SYGVKD. The CDR3 sequence is 13 residues long. Trimming left V 2 bases short and J 9 bases short, with 11 bases between. CDR3 protein: CAISEDFPGPQHF. The CDR3 nucleotides are TGTGCCATCAGTGAGGACTTCCCAGGGCCCCAGCATTTT.

The chain combines TRBV7-2 with TRBJ1-2; tentative D call: TRBD1 (6 bases). The V end lost 5 bases, the J end lost 4 bases, and 14 bases lay between the germline ends. The CDR3 is 14 residues long. Looked up from germline, CDR1 is SGHTA and CDR2 is FQGNSA. Here the CDR3 DNA reads TGTGCCAGCAGCGCGGCGGGGGGGCCCTATGGCTACACCTTC. This gives the protein CASSAAGGPYGYTF.

The chain combines TRBV2 with TRBJ2-7; no firm D call. The V gene's germline CDR1 is SNHLY and CDR2 FYNNEI. Trimming took off 6 bases at V and 0 bases at J, with 3 bases between the two ends. The CDR3 runs 11 residues. The CDR3 loop is CASRRSYEQYF. The DNA of the CDR3 is TGTGCCAGCAGGCGCTCCTACGAGCAGTACTTC.

The chain recombines TRBV6-5 with TRBJ1-4; weak D call: TRBD1 (5 bases). CDR1 and CDR2 (germline): MNHEY, SVGAGI. The ends were cut back, 0 bases at V and 10 bases at J, with 15 bases in the middle. The CDR3 is 15 amino acids. CDR3: CASSYSSAGMGKLFF. The CDR3 nucleotides are TGTGCCAGCAGTTACTCGTCTGCAGGGATGGGAAAACTGTTTTTT.

This chain connects TRBV4-1 to TRBJ2-7; the D call may be TRBD1 or TRBD2 (5 bases each). CDR3 length: 15 amino acids. V lost 3 bases and J lost 1, with 13 bases in between. Per germline, CDR1 MGHRA and CDR2 YSYEKL. CDR3 region: CASSQADRLSYEQYF. For the CDR3, the DNA is TGCGCCAGCAGCCAGGCCGACAGACTATCCTACGAGCAGTACTTC.

The chain couples TRBV4-1 to TRBJ1-1, with D hard to call. Per the germline V gene, CDR1 is MGHRA and CDR2 is YSYEKL. This CDR3 has 15 residues. Trimming left V 3 bases short and J 5 bases short, with 16 bases between. CDR3 DNA sequence: TGCGCCAGCAGCCAGCTGGGTCTGATGAGGACTGAAGCTTTCTTT. Amino acids: CASSQLGLMRTEAFF.

Here the CDR3 reads CASAPQGISYEQYF. The CDR3 DNA follows: TGTGCCAGCGCTCCACAGGGAATCTCCTACGAGCAGTACTTC. This rearrangement joins TRBV7-9 to TRBJ2-7; D may be TRBD1 (6 bases). This CDR3 comprises 14 residues. Germline V gene lookup returns CDR1 SEHNR and CDR2 FQNEAQ (reference sequence). Trimming took 8 bases from V and 0 from J, leaving 14 bases between them.